The 30 T cell receptor beta chains given below trace back to one sample, sequenced in a study of blood T cell repertoires in COVID-19. Clones were read by immunoSEQ multiplex PCR, and TCRdb kept only the in-frame ones, dropping some. The data show around 320,000 clones, 85% to 90% seen once. Source material: PBMCs or T cells enriched from blood (not recorded which). The receptors derive from a woman between 50 and 59 years old who had been exposed to COVID-19.

CDR3 sequence: CASSLQGANEQYF. The CDR3 nucleotides are TGTGCCAGCAGCTTACAGGGGGCAAACGAGCAGTACTTC. The chain joins TRBV25-1 to TRBJ2-7; 9 bases agree with TRBD1. The germline V gene has CDR1 MGHDK and CDR2 SYGVNS. The ends lost 6 bases at V and 5 bases at J; junction bases unmatched: 5. The CDR3 length is 13 residues.

In its sample, this clone was seen once. The rearrangement uses TRBV11-2 and TRBJ1-6; 9 nucleotides match TRBD1. This CDR3 has 16 residues. Germline CDR1 and CDR2: SGHAT and FQNNGV. V was clipped by 4 bases and J by 8 bases; unmatched bases: 9. The CDR3 spells CASSSYRGPPDSPLHF. CDR3 coding DNA: TGTGCCAGCAGCTCCTACAGGGGGCCGCCAGATTCACCCCTCCACTTT.

The chain uses TRBV5-4 and TRBJ2-1; 7 bases match TRBD1. The CDR3 totals 14 residues. Trimming at V came to 4 bases and at J to 9 bases, leaving 10 bases not matched to a gene. Germline lookup yields CDR1 SGHNT and CDR2 YYREEE (reference sequence). The CDR3 is CASSPDRVEGEQFF. The DNA for the CDR3 is TGTGCCAGCAGCCCCGACAGGGTTGAAGGTGAGCAGTTCTTC. Combining the CDR3 with reference TRBV5-4 and TRBJ2-1 gives the whole variable domain ETGVTQSPTHLIKTRGQQVTLRCSSQSGHNTVSWYQQALGQGPQFIFQYYREEENGRGNFPPRFSGLQFPNYSSELNVNALELDDSALYLCASSPDRVEGEQFFGPGTRLTVL.

The CDR3 here is CASSVVNSQETQYF. CDR3 in DNA: TGTGCCAGCAGCGTAGTCAACAGCCAAGAGACCCAGTACTTC. The rearrangement joins TRBV9 to TRBJ2-5, with D unclear. The CDR3 has 14 residues. Trimming shortened V by 0 bases and J by 1 base, and 7 bases separated the two germline ends. Germline V gene data show CDR1 as SGDLS and CDR2 as YYNGEE.

The rearrangement uses TRBV2 and TRBJ1-2; TRBD1 matches 10 bases. Germline CDR1 is SNHLY and CDR2 is FYNNEI. V lost 6 bases, J lost 2 bases, and 0 bases stayed unmatched. The CDR3 has 13 amino acids. The CDR3 protein is CASRTGGNYGYTF. The CDR3 DNA follows: TGTGCCAGCAGGACAGGGGGCAACTATGGCTACACCTTC.

The chain employs TRBV6-5 and TRBJ1-5; 9 bases align to TRBD1. The V gene's germline CDR1 is MNHEY and CDR2 SVGAGI. The CDR3 is 15 residues long. With V trimmed by 2 bases and J by 4 bases, 3 bases remained unmatched. Here the CDR3 DNA reads TGTGCCAGCAGTTACAAACAGGGGGCGAATCAGCCCCAGCATTTT. It codes for CASSYKQGANQPQHF.

V and J are TRBV4-1 and TRBJ1-2, with 9 bases identical to TRBD1. This CDR3 spans 18 amino acids. V shed 0 bases, J shed 4 bases, and the junction held 12 bases outside the gene matches. CDR1 is MGHRA, CDR2 YSYEKL, per germline. The CDR3 nucleotides read TGCGCCAGCAGCCAAGAGCGGACAGGGGCCGCGGGAGGCTATGGCTACACCTTC. Its protein product is CASSQERTGAAGGYGYTF.

The CDR3 region has the DNA TGTGCCAGCAGTTTCGGCCAGGGGAGGGTTCAGCCCCAGCATTTT. Translation gives CASSFGQGRVQPQHF. The V call is TRBV28, the J call TRBJ1-5; perhaps TRBD1 as D (6 bases). The CDR3 consists of 15 residues. V lost 3 bases, J lost 6 bases, and 15 bases lay in between. Per the germline V gene, CDR1 is MDHEN and CDR2 is SYDVKM. The full variable domain, rest sourced from reference TRBV28 and TRBJ1-5, is DVKVTQSSRYLVKRTGEKVFLECVQDMDHENMFWYRQDPGLGLRLIYFSYDVKMKEKGDIPEGYSVSREKKERFSLILESASTNQTSMYLCASSFGQGRVQPQHFGDGTRLSIL.

A remark on this clone: The same CDR3 also results from other DNA sequences found in this sample. This chain uses TRBV10-2 with TRBJ1-1; D ambiguous. Germline V gene data show CDR1 as WSHSY and CDR2 as SAAADI. The CDR3 spans 14 residues. Trimming shortened V by 2 bases and J by 0 bases, and 7 bases separated the two germline ends. The CDR3, as DNA: TGCGCCAGCAGTGAGCCGGGGATGAACACTGAAGCTTTCTTT. Translation gives CASSEPGMNTEAFF.

This chain connects TRBV15 to TRBJ1-5; 7 bases align to TRBD1. Germline values: CDR1 LNHNV, CDR2 YYDKDF (reference sequence). The CDR3 consists of 18 residues. The V and J ends lost 0 bases and 3 bases, in that order; junction bases with no gene match: 11. The CDR3 protein is CATSRDLVTGSVNQPQHF. CDR3 coding DNA: TGTGCCACCAGCAGAGATTTGGTGACAGGGTCGGTCAATCAGCCCCAGCATTTT.

This chain joins TRBV30 and TRBJ2-3; D gene uncertain. Germline CDR1 GTSNPN, CDR2 SVGIG (reference sequence). This CDR3 region has 14 residues. The ends were cut back, 1 base at V and 2 bases at J, with 10 bases in the middle. CDR3: CAWSGSHNTDTQYF. The CDR3 DNA sequence: TGTGCCTGGAGTGGTAGCCACAACACAGATACGCAGTATTTT.

Only a few counts were recorded for this clone. The chain employs TRBV4-1 and TRBJ1-2; D uncertain. This CDR3 is 16 amino acids long. Germline values: CDR1 MGHRA, CDR2 YSYEKL. Trimming pared 2 bases from V and 1 base from J, leaving 14 bases between. CDR3 residues: CASSQTRGVDNYGYTF. CDR3 nucleotides: TGCGCCAGCAGCCAAACACGCGGGGTTGATAACTATGGCTACACCTTC.

The chain couples TRBV11-2 to TRBJ2-5, with a weak D call TRBD1 (5 bases). The V end lost 2 bases, the J end lost 1 base, and 11 bases lay between the germline ends. CDR3 length equals 15 residues. The germline V gene has CDR1 SGHAT and CDR2 FQNNGV. In DNA form, the CDR3 reads TGTGCCAGCAGCTTACAGGGAAACCTCCAAGAGACCCAGTACTTC. As protein: CASSLQGNLQETQYF.

The genes are TRBV19 and TRBJ2-1; 8 bases map to TRBD1. CDR3 length: 15 amino acids. Germline CDR1 and CDR2: LNHDA and SQIVND (reference sequence). Trimming at V came to 7 bases and at J to 4 bases, leaving 9 bases not matched to a gene. CDR3: CASTVTGVNYNEQFF. Here the CDR3 DNA reads TGTGCCAGTACTGTGACAGGGGTGAATTACAATGAGCAGTTCTTC. Full variable domain (rest looked up from reference TRBV19 and TRBJ2-1): DGGITQSPKYLFRKEGQNVTLSCEQNLNHDAMYWYRQDPGQGLRLIYYSQIVNDFQKGDIAEGYSVSREKKESFPLTVTSAQKNPTAFYLCASTVTGVNYNEQFFGPGTRLTVL.

The V gene is TRBV18, the J gene TRBJ1-5; tentative D call: TRBD1 (6 bases). The V gene's germline CDR1 is KGHSH and CDR2 LQKENI. Trimming pared 3 bases from V and 5 bases from J, leaving 8 bases between. This CDR3 spans 13 amino acids. The CDR3 loop reads CASSPAGDQPQHF. For the CDR3, the DNA is TGTGCCAGCTCACCGGCAGGGGATCAGCCCCAGCATTTT.

The chain recombines TRBV3-1 (or the pseudogene TRBV3-2) with TRBJ1-6, with 12 bases matching TRBD1. The V gene's germline CDR1 is LGHDT and CDR2 YNNKEL (reference sequence). V shed 4 bases and J 10 bases; nucleotides not matched to a gene: 8. The CDR3 is 16 residues long. DNA of the CDR3: TGTGCCAGCAGCCTGCGCAGGGACAGGGGGCAATCACCCCTCCACTTT. This codes for CASSLRRDRGQSPLHF.

This sequence joins TRBV30 and TRBJ2-7, with TRBD1 matching 9 bases. In germline, CDR1 is GTSNPN, CDR2 SVGIG (reference sequence). Unmatched junction bases numbered 3, after V lost 3 bases and J lost 0 bases. This CDR3 has 14 residues. The CDR3 nucleotides are TGTGCCTGGAGGGGGACAGGGAGCTCCTACGAGCAGTACTTC. Protein: CAWRGTGSSYEQYF.

The chain links TRBV28 to TRBJ1-1; maybe TRBD1 (6 bases). From germline, CDR1 is MDHEN and CDR2 SYDVKM. With 6 bases removed from V and 6 bases from J, the gap between germline ends came to 17 bases. This CDR3 has 14 amino acids. CDR3: CASRQQGSRSEAFF. Here the CDR3 DNA reads TGTGCCAGCAGACAACAGGGATCGCGTTCTGAAGCTTTCTTT.

The chain has TRBV7-9 and TRBJ1-3; possible D gene TRBD1, 5 bases. CDR3 size: 15 residues. The V end was cut by 3 bases, the J end by 3 bases, with 12 bases between. The germline CDR1 and CDR2 sequences are SEHNR and FQNEAQ (reference sequence). CDR3 sequence reads: CASSFLGLDGNTIYF. CDR3 bases: TGTGCCAGCAGCTTCCTGGGACTTGATGGAAACACCATATATTTT.

This chain connects TRBV12-2 to TRBJ2-2; the table names TRBD2, a call not compared with the DNA. TRBV12-2 is given as a pseudogene. The CDR3 totals 15 residues. The DNA for the CDR3 is TGTGCAAGTCGCTTAATGCGGGGGGCTTCCGGGGAGCTGTTTTTT. It specifies CASRLMRGASGELFF.

This chain uses TRBV30 with TRBJ2-3; D not resolved. Trimming removed 2 bases at V and 4 bases at J, with 10 bases between. Germline lookup yields CDR1 GTSNPN and CDR2 SVGIG (reference sequence). CDR3 size: 13 residues. The CDR3 coding sequence is TGTGCCTGGAGTACTCGCCTGGCAGATACGCAGTATTTT. It specifies CAWSTRLADTQYF.

The V call is TRBV29-1, the J call TRBJ1-2; TRBD1 aligns across 7 bases. The CDR3 runs to 14 residues. From germline, CDR1 is SQVTM and CDR2 ANQGSEA. Trimming took 0 bases from V and 7 from J; bases not matched to a gene: 8. DNA of the CDR3: TGCAGCGTTGAAGAAGGCGGGACAGCCATTGGCTACACCTTC. Translated: CSVEEGGTAIGYTF.

This clone was seen just once. The V and J genes are TRBV27 and TRBJ1-4; D unresolved. The CDR3 extends over 15 amino acids. V lost 3 bases and J lost 0, with 8 bases in between. In germline, CDR1 is MNHEY, CDR2 SMNVEV (reference sequence). This CDR3 is CASSFAGSTNEKLFF. In nucleotides, the CDR3 is TGTGCCAGCAGTTTTGCAGGATCAACTAATGAAAAACTGTTTTTT.

The V call is TRBV27, the J call TRBJ2-1; 8 bases align to TRBD1. Trimming cost V 5 bases and J 6 bases; bases outside gene matches: 12. CDR1 MNHEY and CDR2 SMNVEV come from the germline V gene (reference sequence). The CDR3 consists of 16 residues. The CDR3 sequence: CASSPRTGTVSNEQFF. For the CDR3, the DNA is TGTGCCAGCAGTCCCCGGACAGGGACGGTGTCCAATGAGCAGTTCTTC.

The chain links TRBV4-1 to TRBJ2-4; D is possibly TRBD1 (5 bases). The CDR3 length is 15 residues. CDR1 MGHRA and CDR2 YSYEKL come from the germline V gene. V lost 0 bases to trimming and J lost 9 bases, with 15 bases between them. The DNA of the CDR3 is TGCGCCAGCAGCCAAGATGGAAGGGGCGAGGCCATTCAGTACTTC. Protein: CASSQDGRGEAIQYF.

The chain combines TRBV28 with TRBJ1-4; 8 positions match TRBD1. This CDR3 is built from 16 residues. The germline V gene encodes CDR1 MDHEN and CDR2 SYDVKM. V dropped 5 bases and J dropped 3; count of bases not matched to a gene: 8. This CDR3 is CASSAQKQGANEKLFF. The CDR3 DNA reads TGTGCCAGCAGTGCTCAGAAACAGGGGGCTAATGAAAAACTGTTTTTT.

V is TRBV2 and J is TRBJ2-3; a weak D match, TRBD2 (5 bases). Germline CDR1 and CDR2: SNHLY and FYNNEI. The length of the CDR3 is 14 residues. V was trimmed by 7 bases and J by 7 bases, leaving 18 bases between them. CDR3 DNA: TGTGCCAGCATTTACGAGGGTAACATGAATACGCAGTATTTT. As protein: CASIYEGNMNTQYF.

V is TRBV27 and J is TRBJ2-4; maybe TRBD1 (5 bases). Germline V gives CDR1 MNHEY, CDR2 SMNVEV (reference sequence). Between the trimmed V and J ends, which lost 3 bases and 14 bases, there was a span of 11 bases. The CDR3 sequence is 11 residues long. The CDR3 reads CASSLGPREYF. The CDR3 nucleotides read TGTGCCAGCAGTTTGGGGCCCCGGGAGTACTTC.

The chain employs TRBV6-1 and TRBJ1-2, with D tentatively TRBD1 (5 bases). Looked up from germline, CDR1 is MNHNS and CDR2 is SASEGT. The CDR3 runs to 14 residues. Trimming removed 3 bases from V and 5 bases from J, with 13 bases in between. The CDR3 protein is CASSESGRGYGYTF. CDR3 nucleotides: TGTGCCAGCAGTGAGTCAGGGAGGGGATATGGCTACACCTTC.

The chain is built from TRBV3-1 (or the pseudogene TRBV3-2) and TRBJ1-2; the D gene is possibly TRBD1 (5 bases). In germline, CDR1 is LGHDT, CDR2 YNNKEL (reference sequence). The CDR3 covers 14 residues. Trimming stripped 2 bases from V and 4 bases from J, with 11 bases between. The CDR3 nucleotides are TGTGCCAGCAGCCAATCTCAGGGTGGCTATGGCTACACCTTC. Translated, it gives CASSQSQGGYGYTF.